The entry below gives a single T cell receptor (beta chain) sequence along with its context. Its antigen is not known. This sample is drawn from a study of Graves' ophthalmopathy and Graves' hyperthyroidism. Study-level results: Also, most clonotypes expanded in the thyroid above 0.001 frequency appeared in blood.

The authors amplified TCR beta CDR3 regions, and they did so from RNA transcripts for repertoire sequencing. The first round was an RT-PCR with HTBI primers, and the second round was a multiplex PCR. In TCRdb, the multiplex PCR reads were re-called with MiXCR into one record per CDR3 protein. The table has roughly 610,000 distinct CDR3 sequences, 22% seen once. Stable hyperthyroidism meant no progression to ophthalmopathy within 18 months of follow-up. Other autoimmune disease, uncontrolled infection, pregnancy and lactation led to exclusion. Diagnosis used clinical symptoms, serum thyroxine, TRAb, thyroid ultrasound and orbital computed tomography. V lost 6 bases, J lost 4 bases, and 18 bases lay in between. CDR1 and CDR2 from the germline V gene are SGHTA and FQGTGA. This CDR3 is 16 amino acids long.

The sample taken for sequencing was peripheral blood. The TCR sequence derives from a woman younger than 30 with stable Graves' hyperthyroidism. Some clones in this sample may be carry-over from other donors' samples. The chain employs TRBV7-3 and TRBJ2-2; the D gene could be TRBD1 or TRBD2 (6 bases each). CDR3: CASSIKGGLGTGELFF. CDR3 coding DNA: TGTGCCAGCAGTATAAAAGGGGGACTGGGCACCGGGGAGCTGTTTTTT.